These 7 T cell receptor beta chains originate from one sample sequenced in a study of beta chain features in type 1 diabetes. The study reverse transcribed the entire isolated RNA, so it sequenced expressed TCRB transcripts. The data were produced by immunoSEQ multiplex PCR, yet TCRdb's version contains in-frame clones alone and is incomplete. Here the sample spans roughly 730,000 clones, roughly 13% being singletons. Their recognized antigens are unknown. Whole-study findings and limits: TCRB CDR3s from Type 1 diabetes patients were moderately but significantly shorter in all four CD4+ subsets.

Source material: naive CD4+ T cells from blood. These receptors came from a man aged 18 to 30 with type 1 diabetes.

The gene calls are TRBV10-2 and TRBJ2-7; no firm D call. Germline assignment: CDR1 WSHSY and CDR2 SAAADI. V was shortened by 0 bases and J by 0 bases, with 12 bases between the two germline ends. This CDR3 region has 16 residues. The CDR3 spells CASSESNSPFSYEQYF. In DNA form, the CDR3 reads TGCGCCAGCAGTGAGTCCAACAGCCCCTTCTCCTACGAGCAGTACTTC.

J is TRBJ2-3 and V is TRBV29-1; possible D gene TRBD2, 6 bases. The CDR3 is 13 residues long. Germline CDR1 reads SQVTM; CDR2 reads ANQGSEA. The CDR3 DNA reads TGCATGGCGTCGGGGACTAGCACAGATACGCAGTATTTT. It encodes CMASGTSTDTQYF.

The V call is TRBV18, the J call TRBJ1-1; 9 bases align to TRBD1. J gave up 0 bases and V 4 bases, and 9 bases lay outside the gene matches. The CDR3 length is 17 residues. Germline loops: CDR1 KGHSH, CDR2 LQKENI. The CDR3: CASSRTGTGSLNTEAFF. The CDR3 nucleotides read TGTGCCAGCTCACGAACCGGGACAGGGTCACTGAACACTGAAGCTTTCTTT.

In DNA, the CDR3 is TGTGCCAGCAGCTCCCGGGGAGAAGGGAATCAGCCCCAGCATTTT. Translated: CASSSRGEGNQPQHF. The rearrangement uses TRBV7-8 and TRBJ1-5; no clear D gene. The CDR3 sequence is 15 residues long. Trimming removed 4 bases at V and 4 bases at J, with 14 bases between. The germline gives CDR1 SGHVS, CDR2 FQNEAQ.

This clone was seen more than once but under ten times. This rearrangement joins TRBV5-1 to TRBJ2-3, with a possible D match to TRBD2 (5 bases). The V gene lost 4 bases and the J gene lost 5 bases, with 17 bases spanning the gap. CDR1 and CDR2 (germline): SGHRS, YFSETQ. CDR3 length: 15 residues. The CDR3 DNA sequence: TGCGCCAGCAGCCCGACGCCGGGGAGTATAGATACGCAGTATTTT. This gives the protein CASSPTPGSIDTQYF.

This clone was seen more than once but under ten times. The rearrangement links TRBV7-9 to TRBJ2-7; TRBD2 matches at 10 bases. Germline V gene data show CDR1 as SEHNR and CDR2 as FQNEAQ (reference sequence). The CDR3 is made up of 18 amino acids. J lost 0 bases, V lost 5 bases, and 13 bases had no gene match. DNA of the CDR3: TGTGCCAGCAGCCTGGTCTTGCTAGCGGGGGCCCGCTCCTACGAGCAGTACTTC. Translated: CASSLVLLAGARSYEQYF.

This clone was seen more than once but under ten times. The gene calls are TRBV5-4 and TRBJ2-7; 8 nucleotides align to TRBD1. V was clipped by 3 bases and J by 1 base; unmatched bases: 3. CDR1 SGHNT and CDR2 YYREEE come from the germline V gene (reference sequence). CDR3 length: 14 residues. The CDR3 region has the DNA TGTGCCAGCAGCTGGGACAGGAGATCCTACGAGCAGTACTTC. Its translation is CASSWDRRSYEQYF.